This T cell receptor (beta chain) was sequenced in a study of patients and donors after allogeneic stem cell transplantation. This clonotype was counted only a few times. Using its own MiXCR run on the RT-PCR reads, TCRdb lists one record per CDR3 protein. The data show approximately 200,000 distinct CDR3 sequences, 35% to 45% seen once. The CDR3 extends over 14 amino acids. V lost 5 bases and J lost 6, with 16 bases in between. CDR1 and CDR2 (germline): SQVTM, ANQGSEA. This chain links TRBV29-1 with TRBJ1-4, with a possible D match to TRBD1 (6 bases). The clonotype comes from a human donor who was either an allogeneic HSCT recipient or a stem cell or donor lymphocyte infusion donor (not recorded which). It is not recorded whose cells these are; they may come from a transplant donor. Source material: blood, either unsorted or a sorted T cell fraction (not recorded which). Written as DNA, the CDR3 is TGCAGCGTTCCTTTAGGGGGGGCGGATGAAAAACTGTTTTTT. Translated: CSVPLGGADEKLFF.